This T cell receptor (beta chain) was documented in a study of breast tumors, draining lymph nodes, adjacent tissues. The CDR3 spans 14 residues. V was pared by 0 bases and J by 7 bases, with 10 bases between. The germline V gene has CDR1 WNHNN and CDR2 SYGVQD (reference sequence). Many counts were recorded for this clonotype. TCRdb reprocessed the multiplex PCR reads via MiXCR and lists one record per CDR3 protein. The sample carries around 250,000 distinct CDR3 sequences, less than 45% recorded once. The lymph nodes were axillary draining lymph nodes from breast cancer patients. This chain joins TRBV10-1 and TRBJ2-1, with a weak D call TRBD1 (6 bases). The receptor's source is a female donor with breast cancer. Some clones in this sample may be carry-over from other donors' samples. Sample: axillary lymph node tissue. DNA for the CDR3: TGCGCCAGCAGTGAGTCGAACAGGGTGAATGAGCAGTTCTTC. It encodes CASSESNRVNEQFF.